Sequencing of this T cell receptor beta chain was carried out in a study of CXCR3-negative and CXCR3-positive naive CD8 T cells. About the study: The study obtained roughly 140 million TRB reads, about 1.5 +/- 0.3 million per library.

Study results and limitations: More hydrophobic TRB CDR3s were found in CXCR3-positive naive cells than in CXCR3-negative naive cells.

As regards this clonotype: Its antigen remains unknown.

UMI-labeled TRB cDNA libraries were prepared by 5' RACE. With the 5' RACE reads reprocessed, TCRdb shows one record per CDR3 protein and no DNA. The sample shows 45,000 to 60,000 distinct CDR3 sequences, and around 0.4% sits with its ten largest clones. Germline V gives CDR1 SGDLS, CDR2 YYNGEE. This CDR3 region has 14 residues. The gene calls are TRBV9 and TRBJ1-2; TCRdb's D gene call, TRBD1, goes unchecked for lack of DNA. The sequenced sample consisted of naive CXCR3- CD8+ T cells from blood. Subset described: CD45RO-CCR7+CD27+CD95- naive CD8+ T cells lacking CXCR3 (TNR3-). The TCR originated in a human donor in good health. Some clones in this sample may be carry-over from other donors' samples. The CDR3 spells CASSGTGQDYGYTF. The whole variable domain, filled in from reference TRBV9 and TRBJ1-2, reads DSGVTQTPKHLITATGQRVTLRCSPRSGDLSVYWYQQSLDQGLQFLIQYYNGEERAKGNILERFSAQQFPDLHSELNLSSLELGDSALYFCASSGTGQDYGYTFGSGTRLTVV.